A selection of T cell receptor beta chains follows, all from one sample in a study of T cells after yellow fever vaccination. One entry per CDR3 protein, called by TCRdb with MiXCR from the 5' RACE reads. The table has a few hundred thousand distinct CDR3 sequences, 3.5% to 5% seen once. The sequencing used PBMCs, collected 15 days after the yellow fever booster vaccination. The source of these receptors is a man in his late teens or twenties who received the YFV17D yellow fever vaccine. Each CDR3 is given with its conserved first and last residue. D genes are given only for firm matches. Clone sizes are given selectively: once, few, many, or a class where the clone is expanded.

clone_size | j_call | v_call | d_call | cdr3_nt | cdr3_aa
few | TRBJ1-1 | TRBV12-3/TRBV12-4 | TRBD1 | TGTGCCAGCAGTACCCCTTCTGGAGACAGGGTTCGTTTTGAAGCTTTCTTT | CASSTPSGDRVRFEAFF
many | TRBJ1-1 | TRBV28 | . | TGTGCCAGCAGGGAGGGTACTGAAGCTTTCTTT | CASREGTEAFF
. | TRBJ1-5 | TRBV5-1 | . | TGCGCCAGCAGTCCCCAAGGCGGACCTTATAGCAATCAGCCCCAGCATTTT | CASSPQGGPYSNQPQHF
few | TRBJ1-1 | TRBV5-1 | . | TGCGCCAGCAGCGGAAGACAGGCTCGGCAGAGGGCTTTCTTT | CASSGRQARQRAFF
many | TRBJ1-1 | TRBV7-9 | TRBD1 | TGTGCCAGCAGCGCCAGGGGGTCGTTCGGCACTGAAGCTTTCTTT | CASSARGSFGTEAFF
few | TRBJ2-7 | TRBV28 | . | TGTGCCAGCAGTTCGCAGCGCGAGCAGTACTTC | CASSSQREQYF
many | TRBJ1-1 | TRBV5-1 | . | TGCGCCAGCAGCTTGGACGATTGGGGCACTGAAGCTTTCTTT | CASSLDDWGTEAFF
. | TRBJ2-1 | TRBV4-3 | . | TGCGCCAGCAGCGCTTCTTGGGATTTAGCCTTAACCGCCTACAATGAGCAGTTCTTC | CASSASWDLALTAYNEQFF
. | TRBJ1-2 | TRBV15 | . | TGTGCCACCAGCGAACGAGACGGACCTGGCTACACCTTC | CATSERDGPGYTF
few | TRBJ1-5 | TRBV7-2 | TRBD1 | TGTGCCAGCAGCGAACAAACAGGGGCCGGGCGTCAGCCCCAGCATTTT | CASSEQTGAGRQPQHF
many | TRBJ1-1 | TRBV20-1 | . | TGCAGTATTATGGGGGGCAGGGAGGGGACTGAAGCTTTCTTT | CSIMGGREGTEAFF
many | TRBJ1-1 | TRBV6-6 | . | TGTGCCACCCGGACCCGGCAGAACACTGAAGCTTTCTTT | CATRTRQNTEAFF